Listed below are T cell receptor beta chains from one sample, sequenced in a study of blood T cells in healthy people across ages. Each CDR3 protein is one row after TCRdb ran MiXCR on the 5' RACE reads. The sample lists fewer than 1,000,000 distinct CDR3 sequences, around 45% occurring once. The sequencing sample was made of blood. The receptor source for this set is a man aged 80 or over in good health. Both conserved end residues are part of each CDR3. The D gene is left open where the match is weak. Part of the rows lack a size; the others show once, few, many or a class for expanded clones.

V	D	size	J	CDR3	DNA
TRBV20-1	TRBD1	-	TRBJ1-6	CSARDTGGANSPLHF	TGCAGTGCTAGAGACACAGGGGGCGCGAATTCACCCCTCCACTTT
TRBV29-1	TRBD2	few	TRBJ2-1	CSVEDLRSGRAYNEQFF	TGCAGCGTTGAAGATCTTCGGAGCGGGAGAGCCTACAATGAGCAGTTCTTC
TRBV6-4	-	many	TRBJ2-1	CASSDSSGSYNEQFF	TGTGCCAGCAGTGACTCTAGCGGCTCCTACAATGAGCAGTTCTTC
TRBV5-1	TRBD2	-	TRBJ2-1	CASSLHMSSGGNEQFF	TGCGCCAGCAGTTTACATATGTCCAGCGGGGGTAATGAGCAGTTCTTC
TRBV20-1	TRBD1	-	TRBJ1-1	CSVGQGVTEAFF	TGCAGTGTGGGACAGGGGGTCACTGAAGCTTTCTTT
TRBV29-1	-	-	TRBJ2-1	CSVERGTLGDNEQFF	TGCAGCGTTGAAAGGGGGACACTGGGCGACAATGAGCAGTTCTTC
TRBV9	-	-	TRBJ2-2	CASSPRANTGELFF	TGTGCCAGCAGCCCCCGCGCGAACACCGGGGAGCTGTTTTTT
TRBV20-1	-	few	TRBJ2-5	CSARLLEKAYNEQYF	TGCAGTGCTAGACTTCTAGAGAAAGCCTACAATGAGCAGTACTTC
TRBV7-2	-	-	TRBJ2-3	CASSLLADPSTDTQYF	TGTGCCAGCAGCTTATTGGCAGATCCTAGCACAGATACGCAGTATTTT
TRBV12-3/TRBV12-4	-	once	TRBJ1-2	CASTAGNFLNGGYTF	TGTGCCAGCACCGCAGGGAATTTCCTCAATGGAGGCTACACCTTC
TRBV28	TRBD2	-	TRBJ2-1	CASSLAGVYNEQFF	TGTGCCAGCAGTTTAGCGGGGGTCTACAATGAGCAGTTCTTC
TRBV28	TRBD2	-	TRBJ2-5	CASSLALAGGGKGEAQYF	TGTGCCAGCAGTTTAGCACTAGCGGGAGGAGGAAAGGGAGAGGCCCAGTACTTC
TRBV7-2	TRBD1	many	TRBJ1-2	CASSLPGGVGYTF	TGTGCCAGCAGCTTACCAGGGGGCGTTGGCTACACCTTC
TRBV11-3	TRBD1	few	TRBJ2-1	CASSLEDRGLNEQFF	TGTGCCAGCAGCTTGGAGGACAGGGGACTAAATGAGCAGTTCTTC
TRBV27	-	-	TRBJ1-2	CAIKEDVISYGYTF	TGTGCCATCAAGGAGGACGTAATTAGCTATGGCTACACCTTC
TRBV20-1	TRBD2	once	TRBJ2-5	CSADPWGLANDEQYF	TGCAGTGCGGACCCGTGGGGACTAGCGAACGATGAGCAGTACTTC
TRBV5-4	-	-	TRBJ1-6	CASSLLGLRGTDSPLHF	TGTGCCAGCAGCTTGCTGGGACTGAGAGGGACTGACTCACCCCTCCACTTT
TRBV7-2	-	many	TRBJ2-3	CASSPKQVTDTQYF	TGTGCCAGCAGCCCAAAACAGGTCACAGATACGCAGTATTTT
TRBV3-1	-	-	TRBJ2-1	CASSQYGRGNEQFF	TGTGCCAGCAGCCAATACGGGAGAGGAAATGAGCAGTTCTTC
TRBV27	TRBD2	once	TRBJ2-1	CASSLGTRAGEQFF	TGTGCCAGCAGTTTGGGGACTAGGGCAGGTGAGCAGTTCTTC
TRBV25-1	-	-	TRBJ1-2	CASSESSGYDGYTF	TGTGCCAGCAGTGAATCTTCAGGGTACGATGGCTACACCTTC
TRBV15	-	-	TRBJ2-7	CATSSPGSYEQYF	TGTGCCACCAGCTCTCCTGGCTCCTACGAGCAGTACTTC
TRBV5-1	TRBD2	-	TRBJ2-1	CASSTGLAGSNNEQFF	TGCGCCAGCAGCACTGGACTAGCGGGATCTAACAATGAGCAGTTCTTC
TRBV20-1	-	many	TRBJ2-5	CSALTPAPGAQETQYF	TGCAGTGCCCTAACACCAGCCCCGGGCGCCCAAGAGACCCAGTACTTC
TRBV12-3/TRBV12-4	-	-	TRBJ2-3	CASSRASPSTDTQYF	TGTGCCAGCAGCCGCGCTAGCCCCAGCACAGATACGCAGTATTTT
TRBV12-3/TRBV12-4	-	-	TRBJ2-3	CASRLSADTQYF	TGTGCCAGCAGATTAAGTGCAGATACGCAGTATTTT